This T cell receptor (beta chain) is drawn from a study of blood T cell repertoires in COVID-19. In the study overall: Donors in the United States, Italy and Spain gave samples during acute or convalescent COVID-19. PBMCs, B-cell-depleted T cells, or T cells were the source of the cDNA or gDNA that made up the material.

V trimming: 5 bases; J trimming: 5 bases; junction bases outside the gene matches: 6. Germline CDR1 SGHDT, CDR2 YYEEEE. The CDR3 extends over 15 amino acids. Original data processing: Scientists estimated how many nucleated cells there were by amplifying reference gene primers. The method was immunoSEQ multiplex PCR; TCRdb's version includes in-frame clones alone and lacks a portion of them. The DNA was the basis for D and trimming; V, J and clone size are from that table. The data hold about 130,000 clones, with almost 70% observed a single time. This TCR derives from a woman in her 70s with acute or convalescent COVID-19. The chain recombines TRBV5-6 with TRBJ2-3; 12 nucleotides line up with TRBD1. Sequenced material: peripheral blood. The CDR3 sequence is CASSGGQGARDTQYF. CDR3 bases: TGTGCCAGCAGTGGGGGACAGGGGGCAAGAGATACGCAGTATTTT.